The clone carrying this TCR beta chain was detected ten times or more. Its antigen is undetermined. The data originate from a study of T cells after posttransplantation cyclophosphamide. Study-wide findings and caveats: After PTCy, TRB diversity resembled that of CNI/methotrexate controls. Donor CD8+ memory clones often dominated recipient blood repertoires at later times. Tissue-infiltrating T cells from skin or gut overlapped little with blood T cells.

Germline trimming cut 2 bases from V and 5 bases from J; bases unmatched to any gene: 2. The V gene's germline CDR1 is SGHRS and CDR2 YFSETQ. The CDR3 spans 13 residues. Sequenced by immunoSEQ multiplex PCR; TCRdb stores in-frame clones only, minus some. The sample lists about 44,000 clones, none appearing once, the ten largest making up approximately 2.4%. On the day of bone marrow donation, the related graft donor provided peripheral blood. The TCR comes from a man aged 35-49 years in good health, CMV-negative, and a related stem cell transplant donor. Sequencing was performed on PBMCs. This chain uses TRBV5-1 with TRBJ2-3, with 7 bases identical to TRBD1. The CDR3 sequence: CASSLGGIDTQYF. The CDR3 DNA reads TGCGCCAGCAGCTTAGGGGGCATAGATACGCAGTATTTT.